This T cell receptor beta chain was retrieved from a study of CD8 T cells in Susac syndrome (dated by TCRdb to about 2019). Context from the whole study: Among the Susac syndrome patients who were sequenced, clinically active disease was present in roughly six and clinical remission was observed in 8 or 9. At blood withdrawal, Susac syndrome patients were therapy-naive, treated with corticosteroids (with IVIg additionally given to some), or treated with IVIg alone. The study used repertoire sequencing to test whether antigen drove CD8+ T cell activation and differentiation in Susac syndrome.

Study-level results and caveats: The CD4+ T cell repertoire of patients with Susac syndrome showed no detectable clonal expansion. The TCR sequencing and HLA analysis was acknowledged to have included a relatively small number of individuals.

As for this clonotype: What antigen it recognizes has not been identified. No base quality information exists; no much larger clone differs at one position.

Peripheral blood CD8+ and CD4+ T cells from healthy donors, Susac syndrome patients and multiple sclerosis patients were profiled by high-throughput TCR beta sequencing. Susac syndrome patients met recently defined diagnostic criteria for definite or probable disease. Bulk CD8+ and CD4+ T cells were purified by magnetic negative isolation, whereas CD8+ TEMRA cells were enriched by FACS. Blood was drawn into EDTA tubes, processed within 24 hours, and PBMCs were isolated by density gradient centrifugation. PBMCs intended for TCR sequencing were cryopreserved in liquid nitrogen and were subsequently thawed in a 37 degrees C water bath. The sorted or isolated CD4+, CD8+ and CD8+ TEMRA cells reached a purity of at least 90%. RNA was extracted using the RNeasy kit, and roughly 0.45 to 1 microgram was reverse transcribed with random hexamers. The immunoSEQ multiplex PCR assay, covering 54 Vbeta and 13 Jbeta segments, was used to amplify TCR beta CDR3 regions. PCR amplification bias was corrected using a synthetic template baseline for primer optimization and computational correction. In the authors' own workflow: Reads were annotated to V, D and J genes according to IMGT and were analyzed with immunoSEQ Analyzer, with only productive sequences retained. To calculate clonality, Shannon entropy was normalized by log2 of the number of productive unique sequences and then subtracted from one. For each patient and control, public and private clones were evaluated among the 100 most prevalent clones. A clone was defined as Susac-specific if it was absent from the healthy and MS cohorts, from roughly 990 published viral clones and from other ImmuneACCESS disease sequences. TCRdb reanalyzed the raw reads on its own, using fastp at Q25 for trimming and MiXCR for clone calling, and kept in-frame beta chains. When rows share a CDR3 protein, they turn into one entry using the most common DNA and genes. These V and J calls originate from TCRdb's pipeline instead of the authors' own analysis. The sample data list 200,000 to 250,000 distinct CDR3 sequences, and about 94% of these were observed just once. The ten largest clones capture 0.15% to 0.2% of the sample.

CDR1 and CDR2 were assigned from the germline V gene (reference sequence) as SEHNR and FQNEAQ. V loses 5 bases of germline sequence and J loses 5 bases, and the interval between the two ends is 16 bases. Taken from cysteine to phenylalanine, the CDR3 has 15 residues. The read is trimmed to its CDR3 DNA, 45 bases read in frame from base 1. The specimen sequenced was CD4+ T cells from PBMCs. This clonotype was obtained from a human donor with Susac syndrome. Recombination joined TRBV7-9 with TRBJ2-1; TRBD2 is a weak D gene call, 5 bases matching. The CDR3 loop reads CASSPPRDWDNEQFF. The nucleotide sequence is given as TGTGCCAGCAGCCCACCCCGGGATTGGGACAATGAGCAGTTCTTC.